One T cell receptor (beta chain) is described in this entry. Its antigen is not known. The record originates from a study of cytomegalovirus exposure and HLA in healthy donors. Study summary: Earlier results showed roughly 120 million unique TCR beta sequences derived from roughly 180 million T cells. Clustering assigned 81% of the approximately 400 genotyped donors to the Caucasian-associated ancestry cluster. Study-wide results and caveats: The authors reported that TCR beta sequences could predict HLA-A and HLA-B alleles. These predictions were accurate for most subjects in the first cohort.

The PCR made use of 60 Vbeta and 13 Jbeta primers. TCRdb's table, derived via immunoSEQ multiplex PCR, lists solely in-frame clones and lacks some. The profile shows around 120,000 clones, 55% to 75% of them singletons. The material sequenced was PBMCs. The receptor comes from a woman aged 40 to 55 in good health and CMV-seropositive.

CDR3 protein: CASSSDRQETQYF. In DNA, the CDR3 is TGTGCCAGCAGTTCGGACAGGCAAGAGACCCAGTACTTC. The V call is TRBV6-5, the J call TRBJ2-5; 7 nucleotides line up with TRBD1. The CDR3 is 13 residues long. With V trimmed by 4 bases and J by 2 bases, 1 base remained unmatched. Germline loops: CDR1 MNHEY, CDR2 SVGAGI.